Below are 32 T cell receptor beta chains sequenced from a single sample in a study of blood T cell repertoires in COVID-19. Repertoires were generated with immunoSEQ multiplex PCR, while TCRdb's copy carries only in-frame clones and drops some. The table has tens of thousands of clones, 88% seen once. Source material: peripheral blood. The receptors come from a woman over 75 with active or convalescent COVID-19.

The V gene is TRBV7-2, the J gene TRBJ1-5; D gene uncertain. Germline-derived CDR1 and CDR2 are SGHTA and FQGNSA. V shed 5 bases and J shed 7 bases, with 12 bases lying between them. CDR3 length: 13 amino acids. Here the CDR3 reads CASSGMGGQPQHF. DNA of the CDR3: TGTGCCAGCAGCGGGATGGGAGGGCAGCCCCAGCATTTT.

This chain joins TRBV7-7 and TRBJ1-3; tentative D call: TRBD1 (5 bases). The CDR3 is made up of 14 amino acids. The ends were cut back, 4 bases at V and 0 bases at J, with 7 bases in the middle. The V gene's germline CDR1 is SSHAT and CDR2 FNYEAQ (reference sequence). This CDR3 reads CASSSGISGNTIYF. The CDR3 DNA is TGTGCCAGCAGCTCAGGGATCTCTGGAAACACCATATATTTT.

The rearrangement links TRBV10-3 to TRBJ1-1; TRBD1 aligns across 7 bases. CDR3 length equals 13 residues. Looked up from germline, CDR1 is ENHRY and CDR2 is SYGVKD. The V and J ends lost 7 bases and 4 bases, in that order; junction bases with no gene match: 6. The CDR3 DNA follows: TGTGCCATCAATTATTCAGGGGGCACTGAAGCTTTCTTT. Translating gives CAINYSGGTEAFF.

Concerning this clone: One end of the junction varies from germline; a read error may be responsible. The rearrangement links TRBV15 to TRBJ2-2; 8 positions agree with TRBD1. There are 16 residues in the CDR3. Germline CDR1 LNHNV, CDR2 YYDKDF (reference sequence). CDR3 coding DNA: TGTGCCACCAGCCGAGAGAACAGGGGGTACACCGGGGAGCTGTTTTTT. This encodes CATSRENRGYTGELFF.

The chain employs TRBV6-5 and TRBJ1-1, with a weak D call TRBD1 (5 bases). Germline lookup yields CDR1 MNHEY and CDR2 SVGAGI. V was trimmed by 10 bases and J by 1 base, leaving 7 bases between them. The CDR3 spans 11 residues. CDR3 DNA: TGTGCCACCGGGGGGAACACTGAAGCTTTCTTT. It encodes CATGGNTEAFF.

This CDR3 reads CASSRGSQETQYF. The CDR3 DNA follows: TGTGCCAGCAGTCGGGGGTCCCAAGAGACCCAGTACTTC. The J gene is TRBJ2-5, the V gene TRBV2; weak D call: TRBD2 (6 bases). This CDR3 comprises 13 residues. The V end lost 5 bases, the J end lost 1 base, and 8 bases lay between the germline ends. The germline V gene has CDR1 SNHLY and CDR2 FYNNEI.

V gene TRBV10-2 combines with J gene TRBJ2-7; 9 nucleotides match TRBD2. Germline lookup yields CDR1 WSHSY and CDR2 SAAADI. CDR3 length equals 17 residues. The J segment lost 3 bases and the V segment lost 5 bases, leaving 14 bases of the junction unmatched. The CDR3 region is CASSRNPFSGSFYEQYF. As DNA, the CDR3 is TGCGCCAGCAGTCGGAACCCCTTTAGCGGGAGTTTCTACGAGCAGTACTTC.

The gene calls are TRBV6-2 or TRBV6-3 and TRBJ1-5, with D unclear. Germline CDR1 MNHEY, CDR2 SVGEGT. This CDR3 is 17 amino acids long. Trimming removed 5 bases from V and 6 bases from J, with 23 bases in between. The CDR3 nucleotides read TGTGCCAGCAGTGACCCTCTGTTACGCGCGGTGGGTCAGCCCCAGCATTTT. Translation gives CASSDPLLRAVGQPQHF.

The CDR3 loop is CASSPHSGGYQETQYF. CDR3 in DNA: TGTGCCAGCAGCCCCCATAGCGGGGGCTACCAAGAGACCCAGTACTTC. The rearrangement joins TRBV9 to TRBJ2-5; TRBD2 matches 9 bases. Per the germline V gene, CDR1 is SGDLS and CDR2 is YYNGEE. Losses at the gene ends were 4 bases for V and 0 bases for J; bases not matched to a gene: 7. The CDR3 is made up of 16 amino acids.

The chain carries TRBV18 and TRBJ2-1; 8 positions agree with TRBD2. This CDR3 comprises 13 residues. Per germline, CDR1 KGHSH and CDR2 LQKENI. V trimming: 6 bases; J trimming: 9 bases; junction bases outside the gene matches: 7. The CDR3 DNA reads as TGTGCCAGCTCCAGCGGGAGAAGGGGTGAGCAGTTCTTC. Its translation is CASSSGRRGEQFF.

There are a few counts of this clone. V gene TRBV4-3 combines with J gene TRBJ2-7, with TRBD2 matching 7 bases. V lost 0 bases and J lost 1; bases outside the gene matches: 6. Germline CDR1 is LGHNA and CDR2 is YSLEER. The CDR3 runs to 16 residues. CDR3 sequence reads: CASSQDRGDPSYEQYF. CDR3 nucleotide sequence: TGCGCCAGCAGCCAAGACCGGGGGGACCCGTCCTACGAGCAGTACTTC.

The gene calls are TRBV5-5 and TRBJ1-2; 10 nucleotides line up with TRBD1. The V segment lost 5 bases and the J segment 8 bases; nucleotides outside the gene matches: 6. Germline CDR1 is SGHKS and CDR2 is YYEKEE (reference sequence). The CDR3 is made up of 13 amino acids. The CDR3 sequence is CASSSGTGAGYTF. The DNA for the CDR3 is TGTGCCAGCAGTTCCGGGACAGGGGCCGGCTACACCTTC.

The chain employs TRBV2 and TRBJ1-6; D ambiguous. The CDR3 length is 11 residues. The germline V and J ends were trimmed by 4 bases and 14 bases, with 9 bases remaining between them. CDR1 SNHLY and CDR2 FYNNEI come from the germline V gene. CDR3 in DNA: TGTGCCAGCAGTGTGTCGAGAACCCTCCACTTT. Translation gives CASSVSRTLHF.

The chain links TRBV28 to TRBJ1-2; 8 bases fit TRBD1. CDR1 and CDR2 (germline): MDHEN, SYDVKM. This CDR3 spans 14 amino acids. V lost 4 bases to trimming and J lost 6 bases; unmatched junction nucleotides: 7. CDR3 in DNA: TGTGCCAGCAGTTCTCCGGACAGGGTACATGGCTACACCTTC. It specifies CASSSPDRVHGYTF.

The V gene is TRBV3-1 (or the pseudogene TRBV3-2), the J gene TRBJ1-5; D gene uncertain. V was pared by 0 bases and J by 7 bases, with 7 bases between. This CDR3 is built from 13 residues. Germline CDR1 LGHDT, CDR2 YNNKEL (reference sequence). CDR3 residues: CASSQDLGQPQHF. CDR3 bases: TGTGCCAGCAGCCAAGACCTCGGGCAGCCCCAGCATTTT.

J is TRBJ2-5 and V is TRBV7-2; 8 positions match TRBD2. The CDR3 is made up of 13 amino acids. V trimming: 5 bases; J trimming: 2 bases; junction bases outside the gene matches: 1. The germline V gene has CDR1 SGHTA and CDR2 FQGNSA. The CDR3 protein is CASSQRGQETQYF. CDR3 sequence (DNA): TGTGCCAGCAGCCAGCGGGGGCAAGAGACCCAGTACTTC. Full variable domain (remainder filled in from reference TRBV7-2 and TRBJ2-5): GAGVSQSPSNKVTEKGKDVELRCDPISGHTALYWYRQSLGQGLEFLIYFQGNSAPDKSGLPSDRFSAERTGGSVSTLTIQRTQQEDSAVYLCASSQRGQETQYFGPGTRLLVL.

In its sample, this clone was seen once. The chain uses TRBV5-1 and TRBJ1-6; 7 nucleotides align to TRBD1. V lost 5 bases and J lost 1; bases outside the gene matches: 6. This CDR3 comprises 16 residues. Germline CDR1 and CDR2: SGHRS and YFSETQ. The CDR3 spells CASRGGLESYNSPLHF. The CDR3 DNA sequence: TGCGCCAGCAGAGGGGGCCTTGAATCCTATAATTCACCCCTCCACTTT.

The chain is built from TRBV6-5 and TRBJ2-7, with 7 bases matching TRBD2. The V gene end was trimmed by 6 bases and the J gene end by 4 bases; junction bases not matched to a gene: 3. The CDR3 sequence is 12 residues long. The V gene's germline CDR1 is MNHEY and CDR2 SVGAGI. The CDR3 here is CASSGLEYEQYF. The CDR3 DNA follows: TGTGCCAGCAGCGGACTAGAGTACGAGCAGTACTTC.

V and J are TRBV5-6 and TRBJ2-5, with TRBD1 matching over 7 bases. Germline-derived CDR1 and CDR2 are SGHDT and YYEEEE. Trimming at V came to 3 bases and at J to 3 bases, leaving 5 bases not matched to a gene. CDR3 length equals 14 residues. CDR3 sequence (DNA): TGTGCCAGCAGCTGGTTTCAGGGGGAAGAGACCCAGTACTTC. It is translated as CASSWFQGEETQYF.

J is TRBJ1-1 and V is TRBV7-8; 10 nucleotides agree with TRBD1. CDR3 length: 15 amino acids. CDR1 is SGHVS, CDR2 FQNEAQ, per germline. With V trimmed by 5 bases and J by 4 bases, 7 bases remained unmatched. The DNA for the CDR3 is TGTGCCAGCAGCCCAGGACAGGGGGTGAGCACTGAAGCTTTCTTT. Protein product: CASSPGQGVSTEAFF.

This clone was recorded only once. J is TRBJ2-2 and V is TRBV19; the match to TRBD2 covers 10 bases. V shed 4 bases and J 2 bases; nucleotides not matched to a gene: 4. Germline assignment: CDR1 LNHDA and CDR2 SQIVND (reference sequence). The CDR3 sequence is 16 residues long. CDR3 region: CASSSLAGANTGELFF. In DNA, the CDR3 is TGTGCCAGTAGTAGCCTAGCGGGGGCCAACACCGGGGAGCTGTTTTTT.

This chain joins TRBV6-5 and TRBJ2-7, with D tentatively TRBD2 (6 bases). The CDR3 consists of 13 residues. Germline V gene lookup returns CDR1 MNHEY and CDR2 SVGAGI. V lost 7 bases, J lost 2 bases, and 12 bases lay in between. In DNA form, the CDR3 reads TGTGCCAGCATTCCCCCGGGGGCCTACGAGCAGTACTTC. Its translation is CASIPPGAYEQYF.

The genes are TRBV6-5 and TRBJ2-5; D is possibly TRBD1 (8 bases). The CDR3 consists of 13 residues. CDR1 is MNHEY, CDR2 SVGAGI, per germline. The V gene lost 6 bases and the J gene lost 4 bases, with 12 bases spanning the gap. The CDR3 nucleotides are TGTGCCAGCAGACAGGGGGGGGGAGAGACCCAGTACTTC. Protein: CASRQGGGETQYF.

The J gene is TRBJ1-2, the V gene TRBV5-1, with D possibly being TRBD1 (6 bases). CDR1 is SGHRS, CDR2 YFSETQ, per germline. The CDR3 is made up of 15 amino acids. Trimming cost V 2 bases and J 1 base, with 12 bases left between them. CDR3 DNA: TGCGCCAGCAGCTTCGGGGGGGCGGATAACTATGGCTACACCTTC. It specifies CASSFGGADNYGYTF.

In DNA form, the CDR3 reads TGTGCCAGCTCATTCGGACAGGGGGCGATGAACACTGAAGCTTTCTTT. This translates into CASSFGQGAMNTEAFF. The chain recombines TRBV18 with TRBJ1-1; 11 bases align to TRBD1. Germline V gene sequence: CDR1 KGHSH, CDR2 LQKENI. The CDR3 is 16 residues long. J gave up 0 bases and V 5 bases, and 5 bases lay outside the gene matches. Supplemented by reference TRBV18 and TRBJ1-1, the full variable domain reads NAGVMQNPRHLVRRRGQEARLRCSPMKGHSHVYWYRQLPEEGLKFMVYLQKENIIDESGMPKERFSAEFPKEGPSILRIQQVVRGDSAAYFCASSFGQGAMNTEAFFGQGTRLTVV.

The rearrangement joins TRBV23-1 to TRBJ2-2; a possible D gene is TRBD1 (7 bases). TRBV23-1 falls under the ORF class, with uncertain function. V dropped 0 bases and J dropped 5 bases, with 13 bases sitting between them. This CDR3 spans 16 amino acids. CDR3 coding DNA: TGCGCCAGCAGTCAATCGGCGCAGGGGGGAACCGGGGAGCTGTTTTTT. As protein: CASSQSAQGGTGELFF.

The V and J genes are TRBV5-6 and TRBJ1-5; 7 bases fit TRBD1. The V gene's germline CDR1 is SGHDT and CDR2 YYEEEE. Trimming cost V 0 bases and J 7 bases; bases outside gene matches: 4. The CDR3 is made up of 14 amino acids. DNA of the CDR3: TGTGCCAGCAGCTTGGACAGGGGAGTGCAGCCCCAGCATTTT. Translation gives CASSLDRGVQPQHF.

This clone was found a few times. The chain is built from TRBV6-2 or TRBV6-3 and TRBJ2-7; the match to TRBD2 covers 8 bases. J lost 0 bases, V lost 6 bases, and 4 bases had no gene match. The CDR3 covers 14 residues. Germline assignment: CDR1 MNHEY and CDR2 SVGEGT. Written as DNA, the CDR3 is TGTGCCAGCAGCCCTAGCGGGCTCTCCTACGAGCAGTACTTC. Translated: CASSPSGLSYEQYF.

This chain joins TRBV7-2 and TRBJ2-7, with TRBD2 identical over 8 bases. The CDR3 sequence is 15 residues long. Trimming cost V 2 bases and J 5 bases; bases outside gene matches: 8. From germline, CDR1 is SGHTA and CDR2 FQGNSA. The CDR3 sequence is CASSLLLGTRHEQYF. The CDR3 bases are TGTGCCAGCAGCTTACTACTAGGGACTAGGCACGAGCAGTACTTC. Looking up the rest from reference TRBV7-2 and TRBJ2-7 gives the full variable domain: GAGVSQSPSNKVTEKGKDVELRCDPISGHTALYWYRQSLGQGLEFLIYFQGNSAPDKSGLPSDRFSAERTGGSVSTLTIQRTQQEDSAVYLCASSLLLGTRHEQYFGPGTRLTVT.

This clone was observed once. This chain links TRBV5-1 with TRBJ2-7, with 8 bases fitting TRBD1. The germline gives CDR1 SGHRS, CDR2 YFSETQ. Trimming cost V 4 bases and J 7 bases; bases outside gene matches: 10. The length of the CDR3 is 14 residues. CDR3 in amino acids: CASSTGQGLSEQYF. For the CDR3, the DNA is TGCGCCAGCAGCACCGGACAGGGCCTTTCAGAGCAGTACTTC.

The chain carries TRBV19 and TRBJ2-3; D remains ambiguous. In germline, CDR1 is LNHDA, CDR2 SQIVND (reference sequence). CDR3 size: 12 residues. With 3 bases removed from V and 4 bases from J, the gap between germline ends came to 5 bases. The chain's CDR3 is CASSIHPDTQYF. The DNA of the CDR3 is TGTGCCAGTAGTATTCATCCAGATACGCAGTATTTT.

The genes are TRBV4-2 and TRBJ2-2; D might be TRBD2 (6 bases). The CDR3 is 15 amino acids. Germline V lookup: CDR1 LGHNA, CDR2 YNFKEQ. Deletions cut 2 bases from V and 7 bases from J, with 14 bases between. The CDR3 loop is CASSQNRGNGGELFF. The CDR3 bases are TGTGCCAGCAGCCAAAACCGGGGGAACGGCGGGGAGCTGTTTTTT.